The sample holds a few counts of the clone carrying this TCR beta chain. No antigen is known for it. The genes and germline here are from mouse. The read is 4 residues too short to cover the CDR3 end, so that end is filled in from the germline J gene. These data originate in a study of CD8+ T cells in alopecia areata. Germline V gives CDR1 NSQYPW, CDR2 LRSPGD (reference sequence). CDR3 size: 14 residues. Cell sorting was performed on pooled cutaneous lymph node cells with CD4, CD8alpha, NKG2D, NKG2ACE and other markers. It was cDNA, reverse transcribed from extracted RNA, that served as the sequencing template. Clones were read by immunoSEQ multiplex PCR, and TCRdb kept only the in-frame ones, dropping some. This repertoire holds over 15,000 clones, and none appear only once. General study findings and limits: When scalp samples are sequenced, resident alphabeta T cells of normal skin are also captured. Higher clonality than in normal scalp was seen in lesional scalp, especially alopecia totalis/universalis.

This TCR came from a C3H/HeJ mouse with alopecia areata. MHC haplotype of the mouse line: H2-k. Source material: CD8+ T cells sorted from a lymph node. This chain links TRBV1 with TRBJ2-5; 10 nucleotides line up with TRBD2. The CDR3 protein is CTCSAEDWGDTQYF. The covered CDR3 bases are TGCACCTGCAGTGCAGAGGACTGGGGGGAC.